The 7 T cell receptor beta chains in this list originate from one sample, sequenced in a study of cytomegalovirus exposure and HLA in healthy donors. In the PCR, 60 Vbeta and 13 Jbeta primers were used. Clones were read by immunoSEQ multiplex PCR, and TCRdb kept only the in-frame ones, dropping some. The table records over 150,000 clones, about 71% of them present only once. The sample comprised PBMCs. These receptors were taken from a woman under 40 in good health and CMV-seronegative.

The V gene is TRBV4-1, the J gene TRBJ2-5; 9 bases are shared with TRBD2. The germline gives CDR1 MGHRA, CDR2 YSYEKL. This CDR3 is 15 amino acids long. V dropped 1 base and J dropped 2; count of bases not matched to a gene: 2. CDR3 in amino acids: CASSQVAGEQETQYF. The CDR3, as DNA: TGCGCCAGCAGCCAAGTAGCGGGGGAACAAGAGACCCAGTACTTC.

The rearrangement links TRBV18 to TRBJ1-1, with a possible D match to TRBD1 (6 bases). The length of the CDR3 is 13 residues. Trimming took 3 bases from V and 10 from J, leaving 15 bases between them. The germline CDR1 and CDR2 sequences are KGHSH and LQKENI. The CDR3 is CASSPSQGFSAFF. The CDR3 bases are TGTGCCAGCTCACCGAGTCAGGGGTTCTCAGCTTTCTTT.

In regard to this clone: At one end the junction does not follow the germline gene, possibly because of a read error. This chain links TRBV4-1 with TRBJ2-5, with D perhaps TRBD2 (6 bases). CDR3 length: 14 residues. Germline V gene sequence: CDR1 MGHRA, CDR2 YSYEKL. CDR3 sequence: CASSQWEEQGTQYF. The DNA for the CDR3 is TGCGCCAGCAGCCAATGGGAGGAGCAAGGGACCCAGTACTTC.

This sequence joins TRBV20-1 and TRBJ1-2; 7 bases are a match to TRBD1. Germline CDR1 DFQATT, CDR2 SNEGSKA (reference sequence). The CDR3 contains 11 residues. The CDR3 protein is CSQRQGYGYTF. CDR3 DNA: TGCAGCCAACGACAGGGCTATGGCTACACCTTC.

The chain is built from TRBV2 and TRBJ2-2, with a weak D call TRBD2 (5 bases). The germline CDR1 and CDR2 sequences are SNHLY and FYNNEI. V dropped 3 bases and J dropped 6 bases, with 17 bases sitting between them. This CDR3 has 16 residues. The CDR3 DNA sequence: TGTGCCAGCAGTGACGGGCTATCGCGGGTTGCCGGGGAGCTGTTTTTT. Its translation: CASSDGLSRVAGELFF.

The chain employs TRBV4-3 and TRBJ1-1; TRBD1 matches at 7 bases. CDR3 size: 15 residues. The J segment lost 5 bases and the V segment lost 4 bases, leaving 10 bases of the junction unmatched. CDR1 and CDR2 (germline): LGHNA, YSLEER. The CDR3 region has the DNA TGCGCCAGCAGCCGGATAGACAGGGTGAGAACTGAAGCTTTCTTT. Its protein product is CASSRIDRVRTEAFF.

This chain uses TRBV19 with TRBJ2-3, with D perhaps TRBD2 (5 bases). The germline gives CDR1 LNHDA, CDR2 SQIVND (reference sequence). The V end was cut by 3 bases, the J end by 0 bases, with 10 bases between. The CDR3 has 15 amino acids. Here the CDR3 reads CASSIGRTSTDTQYF. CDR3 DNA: TGTGCCAGTAGTATTGGGCGGACTAGCACAGATACGCAGTATTTT.